This passage covers 23 T cell receptor beta chains from one sample sequenced in a study of metastatic and nonmetastatic thyroid tumors (TCRdb year 2020). Receptor libraries were prepared by PCR. TCRdb shows the sequencer as Illumina HiSeq 4000. The public reads were quality trimmed at Q25 with fastp and then assembled into clones with MiXCR by TCRdb, keeping productive beta chains. The sample contains 50,000 to 70,000 clones, about 3.8% of them found a single time. The ten largest clones represent around 24% of the sample. None of the patients had been given any treatment before thyroid surgery. The sequenced material came from blood. The receptors here all came from a female donor with papillary thyroid cancer or a benign thyroid nodule (not recorded which). Some clones in this sample may be carry-over from other donors' samples.

This clone came up a few times. This rearrangement joins TRBV11-2 to TRBJ2-7, with D perhaps matching TRBD2 (5 bases). CDR3 length: 13 residues. Trimming cost V 5 bases and J 6 bases, with 14 bases left between them. Germline V gene data show CDR1 as SGHAT and CDR2 as FQNNGV. The CDR3 spells CASSARRGSEQYF. The CDR3, as DNA: TGTGCCAGCAGCGCGAGACGGGGAAGCGAGCAGTACTTC.

The table lists this clone with many counts. The genes are TRBV2 and TRBJ1-6; D remains unclear. The CDR3 covers 14 residues. Germline V lookup: CDR1 SNHLY, CDR2 FYNNEI. V was shortened by 2 bases and J by 10 bases, with 12 bases between the two germline ends. The CDR3 is CASSEFGVGSPLHF. CDR3 DNA: TGTGCCAGCAGTGAATTCGGGGTAGGGTCACCCCTCCACTTT.

The table lists this clone with many counts. The chain uses TRBV7-2 and TRBJ1-6; 8 positions agree with TRBD1. The germline V gene has CDR1 SGHTA and CDR2 FQGNSA. After removal of 6 bases from V and 7 bases from J, the junction contained 5 bases not matched to a gene. The CDR3 covers 14 residues. As DNA, the CDR3 is TGTGCCAGCAGACCCCGACAGGGGAATTCACCCCTCCACTTT. Protein product: CASRPRQGNSPLHF.

This clone was observed at least ten times. J is TRBJ2-7 and V is TRBV20-1; D remains unclear. Germline lookup yields CDR1 DFQATT and CDR2 SNEGSKA (reference sequence). V lost 5 bases and J lost 0, with 17 bases in between. The CDR3 contains 15 residues. The CDR3 region has the DNA TGCAGTGCTGGATCTGCCAGGAGCCACTCCTACGAGCAGTACTTC. Amino acid sequence: CSAGSARSHSYEQYF.

This clone occurred many times. This chain uses TRBV4-1 with TRBJ1-3; 7 bases are shared with TRBD1. V lost 0 bases to trimming and J lost 3 bases; unmatched junction nucleotides: 5. The CDR3 covers 16 residues. Germline V gene lookup returns CDR1 MGHRA and CDR2 YSYEKL. The CDR3 loop reads CASSQETRGLGNTIYF. The CDR3, as DNA: TGCGCCAGCAGCCAAGAAACAAGGGGGCTTGGAAACACCATATATTTT.

The sample holds many counts of this clone. The rearrangement uses TRBV2 and TRBJ2-2, with TRBD1 matching over 7 bases. The V gene's germline CDR1 is SNHLY and CDR2 FYNNEI. Trimming removed 4 bases from V and 5 bases from J; junction bases left unmatched: 1. This CDR3 is 13 amino acids long. CDR3: CASSARGTGELFF. CDR3 nucleotides: TGTGCCAGCAGTGCCAGGGGGACCGGGGAGCTGTTTTTT.

This clone has just a few counts. The V gene is TRBV18, the J gene TRBJ2-1; a possible D gene is TRBD1 (5 bases). Germline-derived CDR1 and CDR2 are KGHSH and LQKENI. The V end was cut by 5 bases, the J end by 5 bases, with 7 bases between. This CDR3 is built from 12 residues. DNA for the CDR3: TGTGCCAGCTCAAGACAGAACAATGAGCAGTTCTTC. Translating gives CASSRQNNEQFF.

This clone was observed at least ten times. Distinct nucleotide sequences in the sample also encode this CDR3. The chain employs TRBV27 and TRBJ2-2; D gene unclear. Trimming pared 7 bases from V and 4 bases from J, leaving 10 bases between. The germline V gene has CDR1 MNHEY and CDR2 SMNVEV (reference sequence). This CDR3 spans 13 amino acids. CDR3 amino acids: CASTPTTTGELFF. CDR3 nucleotide sequence: TGTGCCAGCACCCCTACGACCACCGGGGAGCTGTTTTTT.

This clone has a handful of counts. The V gene is TRBV27, the J gene TRBJ2-7; 7 bases line up with TRBD1. The CDR3 is 15 amino acids. Per the germline V gene, CDR1 is MNHEY and CDR2 is SMNVEV (reference sequence). V dropped 2 bases and J dropped 2; count of bases not matched to a gene: 6. Here the CDR3 reads CASSLSWDRTYEQYF. CDR3 sequence (DNA): TGTGCCAGCAGTTTAAGTTGGGACAGAACCTACGAGCAGTACTTC.

The chain couples TRBV6-1 to TRBJ2-7; D ambiguous. This CDR3 is 15 amino acids long. Germline CDR1 and CDR2: MNHNS and SASEGT. Trimming stripped 1 base from V and 2 bases from J, with 12 bases between. The CDR3 is CASSEGYGEAYEQYF. The CDR3 nucleotides read TGTGCCAGCAGTGAAGGTTATGGAGAAGCCTACGAGCAGTACTTC.

As regards this clone: This may stem from a read error, because a much larger clone lies one nucleotide away. The genes are TRBV12-3 or TRBV12-4 and TRBJ2-1, with D possibly being TRBD1 or TRBD2 (6 bases each). The V gene lost 9 bases and the J gene lost 7 bases, with 22 bases spanning the gap. This CDR3 is 15 amino acids long. The CDR3 reads CARSRGWGAGNEQFF. CDR3 sequence (DNA): TGTGCCAGAAGTCGGGGGTGGGGGGCCGGGAATGAGCAGTTCTTC.

This clone was found a few times. The rearrangement joins TRBV2 to TRBJ2-1, with unresolved D. The CDR3 runs to 14 residues. V lost 4 bases and J 7 bases, leaving 14 bases between the germline ends. Germline CDR1 SNHLY, CDR2 FYNNEI. The CDR3 sequence: CASSAYIVWNEQFF. In nucleotides, the CDR3 is TGTGCCAGCAGTGCGTACATCGTGTGGAATGAGCAGTTCTTC. The full variable domain, its missing parts supplied by reference TRBV2 and TRBJ2-1, is EPEVTQTPSHQVTQMGQEVILRCVPISNHLYFYWYRQILGQKVEFLVSFYNNEISEKSEIFDDQFSVERPDGSNFTLKIRSTKLEDSAMYFCASSAYIVWNEQFFGPGTRLTVL.

This clone was counted a few times. The CDR3, as DNA: TGTGCCAGCACCGCGGGACAGGGGAGTTTCACCGGGGAGCTGTTTTTT. Translating it yields CASTAGQGSFTGELFF. The V gene is TRBV6-1, the J gene TRBJ2-2; 10 bases are shared with TRBD1. With 7 bases clipped from V and 4 bases from J, the junction kept 9 bases outside the gene matches. The CDR3 has 16 amino acids. Germline CDR1 is MNHNS and CDR2 is SASEGT.

The V gene is TRBV27, the J gene TRBJ2-7, with D possibly matching TRBD2 (6 bases). CDR1 is MNHEY, CDR2 SMNVEV, per germline (reference sequence). The CDR3 runs 16 residues. V was cut by 4 bases and J by 7 bases, with 23 bases left in between. CDR3 in amino acids: CASSYEPNGGPGEQYF. DNA for the CDR3: TGTGCCAGCAGTTACGAGCCAAATGGAGGGCCGGGTGAGCAGTACTTC.

This clone was counted at least ten times. The chain combines TRBV6-2 or TRBV6-3 with TRBJ1-1; D uncertain. Germline V CDR1 and CDR2: MNHEY, SVGEGT. There are 13 residues in the CDR3. V lost 7 bases, J lost 3 bases, and 12 bases lay in between. The DNA of the CDR3 is TGTGCCAGCACTTCTGTTCTGGACACTGAAGCTTTCTTT. This codes for CASTSVLDTEAFF.

This clone was recorded at least ten times. V and J are TRBV19 and TRBJ2-3; TRBD2 aligns across 8 bases. The CDR3 sequence is 13 residues long. V trimming: 4 bases; J trimming: 10 bases; junction bases outside the gene matches: 7. The germline CDR1 and CDR2 sequences are LNHDA and SQIVND (reference sequence). CDR3 nucleotide sequence: TGTGCCAGTAGTACCTCCCGGGGGGGGGCGCAGTATTTT. Translation: CASSTSRGGAQYF.

Points on this clone: At one end, the junction sequence differs from germline, possibly due to a read error. V usage is TRBV24-1 and J usage is TRBJ2-7, with D unclear. The CDR3 length is 15 residues. Germline V gene data show CDR1 as KGHDR and CDR2 as SFDVKD. CDR3 DNA: TGTGTCACCAGTGACCCTGCAAGTCCCCTCTACGAGCAGTACTTC. Its translation: CVTSDPASPLYEQYF.

This clone was observed at least ten times. The gene calls are TRBV7-8 and TRBJ2-5; D uncertain. The germline V gene has CDR1 SGHVS and CDR2 FQNEAQ. This CDR3 has 14 amino acids. V lost 4 bases, J lost 4 bases, and 13 bases lay in between. The CDR3 bases are TGTGCCAGCAGCTCTCTTAGGGTCACAGAGACCCAGTACTTC. This gives the protein CASSSLRVTETQYF.

This clone was recorded at least ten times. Within the sample, other DNA sequences also encode this same CDR3. CDR3 sequence (DNA): TGCAGTGCCTCGACCTCCAAGACCCAGTACTTC. Encoded protein: CSASTSKTQYF. This sequence joins TRBV20-1 and TRBJ2-5, with unresolved D. Germline CDR1 reads DFQATT; CDR2 reads SNEGSKA (reference sequence). Trimming shortened V by 6 bases and J by 6 bases, and 11 bases separated the two germline ends. This CDR3 is built from 11 residues.

The table lists this clone with a few counts. V usage is TRBV11-2 and J usage is TRBJ1-2, with 9 positions matching TRBD1. J lost 7 bases, V lost 4 bases, and 13 bases had no gene match. This CDR3 is 16 amino acids long. Germline lookup yields CDR1 SGHAT and CDR2 FQNNGV. CDR3 loop: CASSSRTKGQGSGYTF. CDR3 nucleotide sequence: TGTGCCAGCAGCTCCCGCACCAAGGGACAGGGAAGTGGCTACACCTTC.

This clone occurred a few times. This chain joins TRBV18 and TRBJ2-5; TRBD2 aligns across 15 bases. The length of the CDR3 is 16 residues. Germline CDR1 KGHSH, CDR2 LQKENI. V was pared by 6 bases and J by 2 bases, with 4 bases of the junction left unmatched. DNA for the CDR3: TGTGCCAGCTCGCTAGGACTAGCGGGAGGGCAAGAGACCCAGTACTTC. It yields the protein CASSLGLAGGQETQYF.

This clone was observed many times. This sample includes further DNA sequences coding for the same CDR3. The chain carries TRBV2 and TRBJ1-5; D is uncertain. V was cut by 3 bases and J by 1 base, with 7 bases left in between. From germline, CDR1 is SNHLY and CDR2 FYNNEI. This CDR3 region has 14 residues. The CDR3 here is CASSEGSSNQPQHF. In nucleotides, the CDR3 is TGTGCCAGCAGTGAGGGCAGCAGCAATCAGCCCCAGCATTTT.

This clone has a handful of counts. The chain uses TRBV6-1 and TRBJ2-7; 7 nucleotides align to TRBD1. Unmatched junction bases numbered 12, after V lost 7 bases and J lost 3 bases. Germline lookup yields CDR1 MNHNS and CDR2 SASEGT. This CDR3 spans 15 amino acids. CDR3 sequence: CASTSSGQCLYEQYF. In DNA form, the CDR3 reads TGTGCCAGCACCTCTTCGGGACAGTGTCTCTACGAGCAGTACTTC.